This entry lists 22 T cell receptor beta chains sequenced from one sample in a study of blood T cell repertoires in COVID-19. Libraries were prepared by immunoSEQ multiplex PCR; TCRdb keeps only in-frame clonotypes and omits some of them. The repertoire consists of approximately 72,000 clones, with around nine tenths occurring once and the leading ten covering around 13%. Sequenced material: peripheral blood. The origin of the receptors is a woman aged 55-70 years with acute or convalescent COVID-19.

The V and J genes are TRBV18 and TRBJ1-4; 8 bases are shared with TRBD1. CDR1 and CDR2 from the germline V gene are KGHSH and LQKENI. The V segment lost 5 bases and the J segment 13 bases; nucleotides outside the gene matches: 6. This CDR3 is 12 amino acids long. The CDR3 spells CASSLDRDALFF. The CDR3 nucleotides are TGTGCCAGCTCATTGGACAGGGACGCACTGTTTTTT.

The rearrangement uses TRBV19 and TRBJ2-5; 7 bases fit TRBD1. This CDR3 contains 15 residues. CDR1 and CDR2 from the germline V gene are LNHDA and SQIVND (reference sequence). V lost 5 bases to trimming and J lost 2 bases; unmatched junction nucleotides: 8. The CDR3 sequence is CASSGSDRTQETQYF. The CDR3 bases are TGTGCCAGTAGTGGCTCGGACAGGACTCAAGAGACCCAGTACTTC.

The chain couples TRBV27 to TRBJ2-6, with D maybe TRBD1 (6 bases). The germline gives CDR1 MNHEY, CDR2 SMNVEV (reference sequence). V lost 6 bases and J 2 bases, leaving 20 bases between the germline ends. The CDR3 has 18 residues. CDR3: CASSPLTGATTGANVLTF. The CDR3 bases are TGTGCCAGCAGCCCTTTGACAGGTGCTACAACTGGGGCCAACGTCCTGACTTTC.

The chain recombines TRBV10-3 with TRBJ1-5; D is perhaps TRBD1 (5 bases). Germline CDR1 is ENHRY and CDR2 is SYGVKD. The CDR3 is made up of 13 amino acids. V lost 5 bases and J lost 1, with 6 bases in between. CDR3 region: CAISKGSNQPQHF. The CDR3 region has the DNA TGTGCCATCAGTAAGGGGAGCAATCAGCCCCAGCATTTT.

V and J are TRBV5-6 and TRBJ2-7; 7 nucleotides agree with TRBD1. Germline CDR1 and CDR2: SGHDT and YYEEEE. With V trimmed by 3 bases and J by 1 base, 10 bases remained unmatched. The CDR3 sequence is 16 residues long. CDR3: CASSSGQAYFSYEQYF. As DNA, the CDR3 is TGTGCCAGCAGCTCCGGACAGGCTTATTTTTCCTACGAGCAGTACTTC.

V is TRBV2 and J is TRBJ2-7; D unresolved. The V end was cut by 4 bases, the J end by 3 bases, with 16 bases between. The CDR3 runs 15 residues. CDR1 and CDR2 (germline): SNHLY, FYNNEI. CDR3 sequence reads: CASSVTPVVYYEQYF. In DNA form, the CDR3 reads TGTGCCAGCAGTGTGACACCGGTGGTCTACTACGAGCAGTACTTC. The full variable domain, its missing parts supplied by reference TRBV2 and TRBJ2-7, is EPEVTQTPSHQVTQMGQEVILRCVPISNHLYFYWYRQILGQKVEFLVSFYNNEISEKSEIFDDQFSVERPDGSNFTLKIRSTKLEDSAMYFCASSVTPVVYYEQYFGPGTRLTVT.

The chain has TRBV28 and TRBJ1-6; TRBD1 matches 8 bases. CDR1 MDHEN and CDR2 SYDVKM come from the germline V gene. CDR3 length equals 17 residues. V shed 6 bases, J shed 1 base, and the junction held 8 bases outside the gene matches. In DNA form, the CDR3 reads TGTGCCAGCAGGCCAACAGGGGGAAGATCCTATAATTCACCCCTCCACTTT. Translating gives CASRPTGGRSYNSPLHF.

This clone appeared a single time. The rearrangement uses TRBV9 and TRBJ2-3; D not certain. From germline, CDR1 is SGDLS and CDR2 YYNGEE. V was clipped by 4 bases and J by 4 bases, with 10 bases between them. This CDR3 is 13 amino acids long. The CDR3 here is CASSPWLSDTQYF. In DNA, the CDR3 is TGTGCCAGCAGCCCCTGGCTTTCAGATACGCAGTATTTT.

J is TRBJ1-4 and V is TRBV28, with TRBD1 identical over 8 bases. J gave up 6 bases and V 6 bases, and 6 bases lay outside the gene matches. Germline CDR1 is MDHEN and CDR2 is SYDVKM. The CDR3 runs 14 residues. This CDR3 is CASRSPGQDEKLFF. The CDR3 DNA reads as TGTGCCAGCAGATCTCCGGGACAGGATGAAAAACTGTTTTTT. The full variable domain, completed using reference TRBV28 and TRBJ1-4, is DVKVTQSSRYLVKRTGEKVFLECVQDMDHENMFWYRQDPGLGLRLIYFSYDVKMKEKGDIPEGYSVSREKKERFSLILESASTNQTSMYLCASRSPGQDEKLFFGSGTQLSVL.

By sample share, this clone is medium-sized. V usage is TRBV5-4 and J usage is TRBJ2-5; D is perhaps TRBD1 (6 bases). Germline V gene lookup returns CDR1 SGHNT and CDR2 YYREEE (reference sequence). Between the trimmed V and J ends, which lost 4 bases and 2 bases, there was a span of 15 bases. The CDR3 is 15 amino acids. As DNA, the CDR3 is TGTGCCAGCAGCCCCTGGGGCAGGGGTCAAGAGACCCAGTACTTC. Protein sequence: CASSPWGRGQETQYF. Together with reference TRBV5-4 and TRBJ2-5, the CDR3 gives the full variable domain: ETGVTQSPTHLIKTRGQQVTLRCSSQSGHNTVSWYQQALGQGPQFIFQYYREEENGRGNFPPRFSGLQFPNYSSELNVNALELDDSALYLCASSPWGRGQETQYFGPGTRLLVL.

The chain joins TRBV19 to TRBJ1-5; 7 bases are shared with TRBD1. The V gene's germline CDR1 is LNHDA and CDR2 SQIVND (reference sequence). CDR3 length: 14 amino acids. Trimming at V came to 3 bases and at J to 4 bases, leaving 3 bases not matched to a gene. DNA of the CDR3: TGTGCCAGTAGTATCAACAGGGGAAATCAGCCCCAGCATTTT. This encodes CASSINRGNQPQHF.

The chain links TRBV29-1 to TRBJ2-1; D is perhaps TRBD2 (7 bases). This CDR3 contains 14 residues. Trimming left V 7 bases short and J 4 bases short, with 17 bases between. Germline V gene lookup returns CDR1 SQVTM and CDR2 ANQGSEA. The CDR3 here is CSAARGAEYNEQFF. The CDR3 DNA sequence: TGCAGCGCTGCTCGGGGGGCCGAATACAATGAGCAGTTCTTC.

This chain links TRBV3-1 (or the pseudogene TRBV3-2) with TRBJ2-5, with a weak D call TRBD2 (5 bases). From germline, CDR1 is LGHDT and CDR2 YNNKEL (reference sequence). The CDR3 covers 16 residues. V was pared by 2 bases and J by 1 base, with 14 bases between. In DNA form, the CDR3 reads TGTGCCAGCAGCCAATCTCCCGGGGTACCCCAAGAGACCCAGTACTTC. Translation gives CASSQSPGVPQETQYF.

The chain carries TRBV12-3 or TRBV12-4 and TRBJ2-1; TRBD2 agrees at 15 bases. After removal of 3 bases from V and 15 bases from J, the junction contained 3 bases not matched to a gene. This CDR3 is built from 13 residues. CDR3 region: CASSLGLAGGRFF. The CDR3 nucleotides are TGTGCCAGCAGTTTGGGACTAGCGGGGGGCAGGTTCTTC.

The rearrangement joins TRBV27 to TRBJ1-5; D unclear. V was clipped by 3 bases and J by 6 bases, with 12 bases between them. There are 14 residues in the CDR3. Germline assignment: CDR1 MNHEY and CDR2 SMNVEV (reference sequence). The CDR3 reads CASSFKPRGQPQHF. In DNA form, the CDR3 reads TGTGCCAGCAGTTTTAAGCCTCGCGGTCAGCCCCAGCATTTT.

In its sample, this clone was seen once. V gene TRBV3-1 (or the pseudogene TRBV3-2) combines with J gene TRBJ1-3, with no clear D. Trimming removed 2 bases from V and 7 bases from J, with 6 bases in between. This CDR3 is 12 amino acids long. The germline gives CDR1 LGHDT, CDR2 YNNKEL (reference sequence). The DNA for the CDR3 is TGTGCCAGCAGCCAATCCAGGAACACCATATATTTT. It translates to CASSQSRNTIYF.

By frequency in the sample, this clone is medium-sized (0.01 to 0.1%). CDR3 sequence reads: CASSPDSSSGNTIYF. The DNA for the CDR3 is TGTGCCAGCAGCCCGGACAGTAGCTCTGGAAACACCATATATTTT. The chain joins TRBV6-5 to TRBJ1-3; TRBD1 might be the D (6 bases). CDR3 length: 15 amino acids. V was cut by 6 bases and J by 0 bases, with 12 bases left in between. Germline CDR1 reads MNHEY; CDR2 reads SVGAGI.

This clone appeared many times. The CDR3 nucleotides read TGTGCCAGCAGCGTACACACCAGGGGTGCAAGAACTGAAGCTTTCTTT. Its protein product is CASSVHTRGARTEAFF. The gene calls are TRBV7-9 and TRBJ1-1; D possibly corresponds to TRBD1 (6 bases). The CDR3 runs 16 residues. V was pared by 5 bases and J by 5 bases, with 21 bases between. Per germline, CDR1 SEHNR and CDR2 FQNEAQ (reference sequence). Full variable domain (missing parts from reference TRBV7-9 and TRBJ1-1): DTGVSQNPRHKITKRGQNVTFRCDPISEHNRLYWYRQTLGQGPEFLTYFQNEAQLEKSRLLSDRFSAERPKGSFSTLEIQRTEQGDSAMYLCASSVHTRGARTEAFFGQGTRLTVV.

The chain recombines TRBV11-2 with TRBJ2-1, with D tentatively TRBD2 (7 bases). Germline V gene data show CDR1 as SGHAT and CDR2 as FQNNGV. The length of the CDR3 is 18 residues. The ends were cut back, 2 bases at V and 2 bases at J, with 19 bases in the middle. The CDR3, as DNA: TGTGCCAGCAGCTTAATATCGGGGGGCGGGGGACCCTACAATGAGCAGTTCTTC. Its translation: CASSLISGGGGPYNEQFF.

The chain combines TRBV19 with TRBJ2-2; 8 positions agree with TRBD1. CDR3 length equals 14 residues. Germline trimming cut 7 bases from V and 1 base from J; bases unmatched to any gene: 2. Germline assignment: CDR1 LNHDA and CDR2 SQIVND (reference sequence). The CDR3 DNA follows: TGTGCCAGTAAAACAGGGGGGAACACCGGGGAGCTGTTTTTT. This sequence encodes CASKTGGNTGELFF. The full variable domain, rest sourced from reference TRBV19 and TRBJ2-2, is DGGITQSPKYLFRKEGQNVTLSCEQNLNHDAMYWYRQDPGQGLRLIYYSQIVNDFQKGDIAEGYSVSREKKESFPLTVTSAQKNPTAFYLCASKTGGNTGELFFGEGSRLTVL.

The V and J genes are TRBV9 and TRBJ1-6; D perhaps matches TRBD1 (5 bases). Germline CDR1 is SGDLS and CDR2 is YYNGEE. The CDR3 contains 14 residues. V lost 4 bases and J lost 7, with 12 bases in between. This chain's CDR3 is CASSLRQYNSPLHF. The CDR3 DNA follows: TGTGCCAGCAGCCTCCGACAGTACAATTCACCCCTCCACTTT.

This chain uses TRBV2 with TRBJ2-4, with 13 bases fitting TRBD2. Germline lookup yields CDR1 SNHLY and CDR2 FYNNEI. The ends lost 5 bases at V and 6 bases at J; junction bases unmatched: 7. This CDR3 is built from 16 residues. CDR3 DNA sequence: TGTGCCAGCAGTCCCTTGACTAGCGGGGGGAGAAACATTCAGTACTTC. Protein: CASSPLTSGGRNIQYF.